Below are 17 T cell receptor beta chains sequenced from a single sample in a study of T cell changes during pregnancy in multiple sclerosis (dated by TCRdb to the late 2010s). The library was prepared using the immunoSEQ multiplex PCR assay. This is the immuneACCESS table as TCRdb keeps it, with only in-frame sequences that have V and J called. A part of the clones is gone; compared with another copy, unresolved V genes explain less than half, and the rest is unexplained. The sample contains more than 35,000 clones, approximately 90% of them found a single time. The top ten constitute around 0.57% of the sample. Sequenced material: CD4+ T cells from peripheral blood mononuclear cells, taken before pregnancy. These receptors were collected from a female donor with multiple sclerosis, enrolled in a pregnancy study.

This clone is medium-sized (0.01 to 0.1%) in the sample. The rearrangement links TRBV5-5 to TRBJ1-2; D possibly corresponds to TRBD1 (6 bases). Germline CDR1 reads SGHKS; CDR2 reads YYEKEE (reference sequence). V was pared by 1 base and J by 4 bases, with 14 bases between. This CDR3 is 15 amino acids long. The CDR3 here is CASSLLAGAVYGYTF. The CDR3 DNA sequence: TGTGCCAGCAGCTTGTTGGCAGGGGCTGTCTATGGCTACACCTTC.

As DNA, the CDR3 is TGTGCCAGTAGTAAGGGGGGGTATAGCAATCAGCCCCAGCATTTT. Amino acids: CASSKGGYSNQPQHF. This sequence joins TRBV19 and TRBJ1-5, with D tentatively TRBD1 (6 bases). Trimming removed 4 bases from V and 0 bases from J, with 10 bases in between. Germline V gives CDR1 LNHDA, CDR2 SQIVND (reference sequence). This CDR3 is 15 amino acids long.

The chain employs TRBV6-1 and TRBJ1-1; D remains ambiguous. The CDR3 spans 14 residues. V was cut by 6 bases and J by 1 base, with 12 bases left in between. The V gene's germline CDR1 is MNHNS and CDR2 SASEGT. CDR3 loop: CASRFRGSNTEAFF. The CDR3 nucleotides are TGTGCCAGCAGGTTCAGAGGGTCGAACACTGAAGCTTTCTTT.

The genes are TRBV7-2 and TRBJ2-7, with D perhaps matching TRBD2 (5 bases). CDR1 and CDR2 (germline): SGHTA, FQGNSA. Trimming left V 3 bases short and J 2 bases short, with 11 bases between. This CDR3 comprises 14 residues. This CDR3 is CASSLRVTAYEQYF. DNA for the CDR3: TGTGCCAGCAGCTTGAGGGTCACCGCCTACGAGCAGTACTTC.

The chain employs TRBV5-1 and TRBJ1-1; D might be TRBD1 (5 bases). The CDR3 contains 14 residues. Germline V lookup: CDR1 SGHRS, CDR2 YFSETQ. V gave up 4 bases and J gave up 4 bases, with 14 bases separating them. CDR3 in DNA: TGCGCCAGCAGCCTAGATCGACAGCCCACTGAAGCTTTCTTT. It specifies CASSLDRQPTEAFF.

The rearrangement joins TRBV2 to TRBJ2-1; the match to TRBD2 covers 8 bases. Germline V gene data show CDR1 as SNHLY and CDR2 as FYNNEI. This CDR3 contains 13 residues. V dropped 3 bases and J dropped 16; count of bases not matched to a gene: 11. The CDR3 loop reads CASSDPPGTSQFF. CDR3 nucleotide sequence: TGTGCCAGCAGTGACCCCCCCGGGACTAGTCAATTCTTC. The full variable domain, its missing parts supplied by reference TRBV2 and TRBJ2-1, is EPEVTQTPSHQVTQMGQEVILRCVPISNHLYFYWYRQILGQKVEFLVSFYNNEISEKSEIFDDQFSVERPDGSNFTLKIRSTKLEDSAMYFCASSDPPGTSQFFGPGTRLTVL.

The V gene is TRBV6-5, the J gene TRBJ1-1; 10 bases are shared with TRBD1. The V gene's germline CDR1 is MNHEY and CDR2 SVGAGI. This CDR3 spans 15 amino acids. The ends lost 4 bases at V and 5 bases at J; junction bases unmatched: 7. The CDR3 region has the DNA TGTGCCAGCAGTTCCCCTCGGACAGGGGGAACTGAAGCTTTCTTT. It translates to CASSSPRTGGTEAFF.

V and J are TRBV6-6 and TRBJ2-1, with D tentatively TRBD2 (6 bases). Trimming removed 5 bases from V and 7 bases from J, with 15 bases in between. Germline CDR1 MNHNY, CDR2 SVGAGI (reference sequence). This CDR3 comprises 14 residues. CDR3: CASSTPGLSNEQFF. Written as DNA, the CDR3 is TGTGCCAGCAGTACCCCGGGACTCAGTAATGAGCAGTTCTTC.

The J gene is TRBJ2-3, the V gene TRBV18, with 7 bases fitting TRBD2. Germline V CDR1 and CDR2: KGHSH, LQKENI. The CDR3 runs to 14 residues. V shed 5 bases and J 2 bases; nucleotides not matched to a gene: 4. The CDR3 sequence is CASSAGRVTDTQYF. The CDR3 bases are TGTGCCAGCTCAGCAGGGAGGGTCACAGATACGCAGTATTTT. Variable domain in full (rest from reference TRBV18 and TRBJ2-3): NAGVMQNPRHLVRRRGQEARLRCSPMKGHSHVYWYRQLPEEGLKFMVYLQKENIIDESGMPKERFSAEFPKEGPSILRIQQVVRGDSAAYFCASSAGRVTDTQYFGPGTRLTVL.

The chain carries TRBV5-6 and TRBJ1-5; tentatively, D is TRBD1 (6 bases). CDR3 length: 16 residues. CDR1 and CDR2 (germline): SGHDT, YYEEEE. The ends were cut back, 3 bases at V and 1 base at J, with 14 bases in the middle. CDR3 in DNA: TGTGCCAGCAGCTGGGGAGGGGGTATGAGCAATCAGCCCCAGCATTTT. Translating gives CASSWGGGMSNQPQHF.

The chain carries TRBV7-2 and TRBJ2-2; maybe TRBD1 (5 bases). Germline loops: CDR1 SGHTA, CDR2 FQGNSA. The V and J ends lost 7 bases and 1 base respectively, with 16 bases between them. The CDR3 runs to 16 residues. The CDR3 reads CASTPQGVGNTGELFF. CDR3 DNA: TGTGCCAGCACCCCCCAAGGGGTGGGGAACACCGGGGAGCTGTTTTTT.

This clone is a singleton in its sample. The chain carries TRBV5-8 and TRBJ2-5; the match to TRBD1 covers 8 bases. This CDR3 region has 14 residues. In germline, CDR1 is SGHTS, CDR2 YDEGEE. The J segment lost 5 bases and the V segment lost 2 bases, leaving 5 bases of the junction unmatched. The CDR3 bases are TGTGCCAGCAGCTTCCAGGGGGCGCGGGAGACCCAGTACTTC. Translating it yields CASSFQGARETQYF.

This clone came up once. The chain carries TRBV18 and TRBJ1-2, with 7 positions matching TRBD1. The trim removed 3 bases at V and 2 bases at J, leaving 0 bases unmatched. Germline lookup yields CDR1 KGHSH and CDR2 LQKENI. The CDR3 has 13 residues. The CDR3 spells CASSPDRNYGYTF. The DNA for the CDR3 is TGTGCCAGCTCACCGGACAGGAACTATGGCTACACCTTC.

The table lists this clone with a few counts. The rearrangement links TRBV2 to TRBJ2-7; 9 positions match TRBD1. The CDR3 has 13 residues. Unmatched junction bases numbered 6, after V lost 6 bases and J lost 6 bases. Germline CDR1 SNHLY, CDR2 FYNNEI. This chain's CDR3 is CASSAGTGIEQYF. In DNA, the CDR3 is TGTGCCAGCAGCGCCGGGACAGGGATCGAGCAGTACTTC. The full variable domain, rest sourced from reference TRBV2 and TRBJ2-7, is EPEVTQTPSHQVTQMGQEVILRCVPISNHLYFYWYRQILGQKVEFLVSFYNNEISEKSEIFDDQFSVERPDGSNFTLKIRSTKLEDSAMYFCASSAGTGIEQYFGPGTRLTVT.

The chain links TRBV5-1 to TRBJ2-1, with 11 bases matching TRBD2. V gave up 2 bases and J gave up 10 bases; unmatched junction bases: 8. This CDR3 has 15 residues. From germline, CDR1 is SGHRS and CDR2 YFSETQ. CDR3 residues: CASSFQGLAAEEQFF. The CDR3 nucleotides read TGCGCCAGCAGCTTCCAGGGACTAGCGGCTGAGGAGCAGTTCTTC.

This clone was detected only once. The chain recombines TRBV6-1 with TRBJ1-5; D is perhaps TRBD1 (6 bases). The V end was cut by 5 bases, the J end by 3 bases, with 14 bases between. The CDR3 totals 15 residues. Germline lookup yields CDR1 MNHNS and CDR2 SASEGT. DNA for the CDR3: TGTGCCAGCAGTTCACAGCCAGGGGCCAATCAGCCCCAGCATTTT. Encoded protein: CASSSQPGANQPQHF.

This clone was picked up one time. V usage is TRBV28 and J usage is TRBJ2-7; tentatively, D is TRBD2 (5 bases). V lost 6 bases and J lost 2, with 11 bases in between. Germline values: CDR1 MDHEN, CDR2 SYDVKM. The CDR3 has 13 amino acids. This CDR3 is CASRRALTYEQYF. The CDR3 DNA reads TGTGCCAGCAGGAGGGCCTTGACCTACGAGCAGTACTTC. Full variable domain (missing parts from reference TRBV28 and TRBJ2-7): DVKVTQSSRYLVKRTGEKVFLECVQDMDHENMFWYRQDPGLGLRLIYFSYDVKMKEKGDIPEGYSVSREKKERFSLILESASTNQTSMYLCASRRALTYEQYFGPGTRLTVT.